This T cell receptor beta chain was sequenced for a study of radiotherapy plus CTLA-4 blockade in lung cancer. Only in-frame clones appear in the TCRdb table, and some are missing; sequencing was by immunoSEQ multiplex PCR. The data contain tens of thousands of clones, approximately 84% of them singletons. From germline, CDR1 is SGHTA and CDR2 FQGNSA. The CDR3 totals 14 residues. The V segment lost 5 bases and the J segment 1 base; nucleotides outside the gene matches: 3. The source is a human donor with non-small cell lung cancer whose response to radiotherapy plus ipilimumab could not be evaluated. This chain connects TRBV7-2 to TRBJ1-1, with TRBD1 matching 8 bases. The sample in question was peripheral blood, obtained from a patient treated with radiotherapy plus ipilimumab. CDR3 DNA: TGTGCCAGCAGCCGTACAGGGGGGAACACTGAAGCTTTCTTT. It yields the protein CASSRTGGNTEAFF. Variable domain in full (rest from reference TRBV7-2 and TRBJ1-1): GAGVSQSPSNKVTEKGKDVELRCDPISGHTALYWYRQSLGQGLEFLIYFQGNSAPDKSGLPSDRFSAERTGGSVSTLTIQRTQQEDSAVYLCASSRTGGNTEAFFGQGTRLTVV.